These T cell receptor beta chains were read from a single sample in a study of tumor-infiltrating lymphocytes in primary liver carcinoma. TCRdb used MiXCR to reprocess the multiplex PCR reads, holding one entry per CDR3 protein. The sample has 300,000 to 400,000 distinct CDR3 sequences, about two thirds seen once. Material: peripheral blood. These receptors originate from a middle-aged man with primary liver carcinoma and hepatitis B virus infection. The CDR3 runs from the conserved cysteine through the conserved F or W. The D gene is left open where the match is weak. Some rows mark clone size as missing; the rest say once, few, many or name a class of expanded clone.

clone_size | d_call | j_call | v_call | cdr3_aa | cdr3_nt
NA | NA | TRBJ1-4 | TRBV6-1 | CTNSEAGIGTNEKLFF | TGTACCAACAGTGAAGCAGGAATTGGAACTAATGAAAAGCTGTTTTTT
NA | TRBD2 | TRBJ2-3 | TRBV29-1 | CSVDLAASTGTQYF | TGCAGCGTTGACCTAGCGGCAAGCACAGGAACGCAGTATTTT
NA | NA | TRBJ1-6 | TRBV6-5 | CVSSSGSSNSPLHF | TGTGTCAGCAGTTCCGGGAGTAGTAATTCACCCCTCCACTTT
many | NA | TRBJ1-1 | TRBV4-1 | CASSQGRTVHTEAFF | TGCGCCAGCAGCCAAGGTAGGACAGTCCACACTGAAGCTTTCTTT
NA | TRBD1 | TRBJ2-5 | TRBV11-2 | CASSWGQGAHSAQETQYF | TGTGCCAGCAGCTGGGGACAGGGGGCGCATTCCGCACAAGAGACCCAGTACTTC
many | NA | TRBJ2-2 | TRBV5-5 | CASSLARGNTGELFF | TGTGCCAGCAGCCTTGCACGCGGGAACACCGGGGAGCTGTTTTTT
NA | NA | TRBJ1-2 | TRBV28 | CATHLGGAYGYTF | TGTGCCACCCACCTCGGGGGGGCCTATGGCTACACCTTC
many | NA | TRBJ1-2 | TRBV10-3 | CAARLGTRDGYTF | TGTGCCGCCCGCCTCGGGACCCGGGATGGCTACACCTTC
many | NA | TRBJ2-6 | TRBV6-5 | CASSSGSGANVLTF | TGTGCCAGCAGTTCAGGTTCCGGGGCCAACGTCCTGACTTTC
NA | NA | TRBJ2-2 | TRBV11-2 | CASSLMGEAWELFF | TGTGCCAGCAGCTTAATGGGGGAGGCCTGGGAGCTGTTTTTT
many | TRBD1 | TRBJ2-5 | TRBV29-1 | CSVPQGLLETQYF | TGCAGCGTTCCACAGGGGCTGTTGGAGACCCAGTACTTC
once | TRBD1 | TRBJ1-6 | TRBV6-6 | CASGTGDSLLHF | TGTGCCTCAGGGACAGGGGATTCACTCCTCCACTTT
many | NA | TRBJ2-7 | TRBV29-1 | CSGATIYEQYF | TGCAGCGGTGCGACAATCTACGAGCAGTACTTC
NA | NA | TRBJ1-5 | TRBV28 | CASSPRGVLTPYSNQPQHF | TGTGCCAGCAGTCCTCGAGGGGTCCTGACCCCATATAGCAATCAGCCCCAGCATTTT
NA | TRBD1 | TRBJ2-5 | TRBV5-1 | CASSLGTGGETQYF | TGCGCCAGCAGCCTCGGGACAGGGGGCGAGACCCAGTACTTC
NA | TRBD1 | TRBJ2-7 | TRBV25-1 | CATGQGPYEQYF | TGTGCCACGGGACAGGGGCCCTACGAGCAGTACTTC
NA | TRBD2 | TRBJ2-7 | TRBV11-1 | CASSLEATGRAVYEQYF | TGTGCCAGCAGCTTAGAAGCTACCGGGAGGGCCGTATACGAACAGTACTTC
once | NA | TRBJ2-3 | TRBV10-2 | CASKLRVSTDTQYF | TGCGCCAGCAAGTTGCGGGTGAGCACAGATACGCAGTATTTT
NA | NA | TRBJ2-2 | TRBV11-2 | CVRSSYTTPTNTGELFF | TGTGTCAGGAGCTCCTATACGACACCCACGAACACCGGGGAGCTGTTTTTT
many | NA | TRBJ2-4 | TRBV6-1 | CASSEAPGPGNIQYF | TGTGCCAGCAGTGAAGCGCCGGGGCCCGGAAACATTCAGTACTTC
once | TRBD1 | TRBJ2-1 | TRBV10-3 | CAISEGDRGNSEQFF | TGTGCCATCAGTGAGGGGGACAGAGGAAACAGTGAGCAGTTCTTT
few | NA | TRBJ1-4 | TRBV4-3 | CASSPGARGDEKLFF | TGCGCCAGCAGTCCCGGGGCTAGGGGGGACGAAAAACTGTTTTTT
many | TRBD2 | TRBJ2-4 | TRBV4-1 | CASSQRAGGSDIQYF | TGCGCCAGCAGCCAGAGAGCGGGAGGGTCTGACATTCAGTACTTC
NA | TRBD1 | TRBJ2-3 | TRBV28 | CASRYRERGHATDTQYF | TGTGCCAGCAGATATAGGGAGAGGGGGCATGCCACAGATACGCAGTATTTT
many | TRBD1 | TRBJ2-5 | TRBV29-1 | CSQKGALETQYF | TGCAGCCAGAAGGGGGCATTAGAGACCCAGTACTTC
NA | NA | TRBJ2-2 | TRBV7-9 | CTSSPGEWGELFF | TGTACCAGCAGCCCCGGGGAGTGGGGGGAGCTGTTTTTT
NA | NA | TRBJ2-7 | TRBV5-1 | CASSLASGSRTYEQYF | TGCGCCAGCAGCTTGGCCTCGGGGTCCCGCACCTACGAGCAGTACTTC
many | NA | TRBJ2-7 | TRBV29-1 | CSVLQWKNYEQYF | TGCAGCGTCCTACAGTGGAAAAACTACGAGCAGTACTTC
few | NA | TRBJ2-2 | TRBV28 | CASLHGSGTGELFF | TGTGCCAGCCTACACGGTAGCGGCACCGGGGAGCTGTTTTTT
NA | NA | TRBJ2-7 | TRBV6-5 | CAISYARSHVQYF | TGTGCCATCAGTTACGCTAGATCCCATGTGCAGTACTTC
few | NA | TRBJ2-7 | TRBV5-1 | CASSLGLNTYEQYF | TGCGCCAGCAGCTTGGGACTCAACACCTACGAGCAGTACTTC
NA | TRBD2 | TRBJ2-1 | TRBV4-3 | CASSQEPSGGYNEQFF | TGCGCCAGCAGCCAAGAGCCTAGCGGGGGCTACAATGAACAGTTCTTC
NA | NA | TRBJ2-1 | TRBV24-1 | CATSDLVKNSYNEQFF | TGTGCCACCAGTGATTTGGTAAAGAACTCCTACAATGAGCAGTTCTTC
NA | NA | TRBJ1-5 | TRBV6-2/TRBV6-3 | CASRERGSGQPQHF | TGTGCCAGCAGAGAACGGGGGTCAGGCCAGCCCCAGCATTTT
NA | NA | TRBJ2-2 | TRBV11-1 | CVSSLGTGNTGEPFF | TGTGTCAGCAGCTTAGGGACGGGGAACACCGGGGAGCCGTTTTTT
NA | TRBD2 | TRBJ2-7 | TRBV11-2 | CASSLTLEGGPSEQYF | TGTGCCAGCAGCTTAACTCTAGAGGGAGGGCCCTCCGAGCAGTACTTC
NA | TRBD1 | TRBJ2-5 | TRBV11-2 | CASTLTWTGEETQYF | TGTGCCAGCACCTTAACCTGGACAGGGGAAGAGACCCAGTACTTC
NA | NA | TRBJ2-3 | TRBV4-1 | CASSPTRGGESTDTRYF | TGCGCCAGCAGCCCTACCAGGGGCGGGGAAAGCACAGATACGCGGTATTTT
few | TRBD1 | TRBJ2-7 | TRBV7-8 | CASSLRDSASYEQYF | TGTGCCAGCAGCCTCCGGGACAGCGCATCCTACGAGCAGTACTTC
NA | TRBD1 | TRBJ2-5 | TRBV6-9 | CASSYLPPGTGETQYF | TGTGCCAGCAGTTACTTACCCCCCGGGACAGGAGAGACCCAGTACTTC